Presented here are 11 T cell receptor beta chains from one specimen sequenced in a study of blood T cell repertoires in COVID-19. Using immunoSEQ multiplex PCR, the repertoire was profiled, and TCRdb retains in-frame clones only, with some absent. In the table there are 150,000 to 200,000 clones, roughly 90% of which are singletons. Sequenced material: PBMCs or T cells enriched from blood (not recorded which). Receptor source: a woman between 50 and 59 years old who had recovered from COVID-19.

This rearrangement joins TRBV29-1 to TRBJ2-5; the D gene is possibly TRBD2 (6 bases). CDR1 SQVTM and CDR2 ANQGSEA come from the germline V gene. CDR3 length: 15 residues. The V and J ends lost 1 base and 6 bases respectively, with 18 bases between them. The CDR3 bases are TGCAGCGTTGAAGGTGGTCGGCGGGGCCGCCAGACCCAGTACTTC. Residues: CSVEGGRRGRQTQYF.

The chain recombines TRBV19 with TRBJ2-7, with a tentative D call TRBD2 (5 bases). The germline gives CDR1 LNHDA, CDR2 SQIVND (reference sequence). The length of the CDR3 is 12 residues. Trimming removed 5 bases from V and 3 bases from J, with 8 bases in between. This CDR3 reads CASSGSGYEQYF. As DNA, the CDR3 is TGTGCCAGTAGTGGCAGCGGCTACGAGCAGTACTTC.

This sequence joins TRBV11-2 and TRBJ1-4, with no clear D. Trimming removed 1 base at V and 7 bases at J, with 13 bases between. Germline V gene data show CDR1 as SGHAT and CDR2 as FQNNGV. The CDR3 extends over 15 amino acids. The chain's CDR3 is CASSLGGGRGEKLFF. CDR3 DNA sequence: TGTGCCAGCAGCTTAGGGGGAGGGCGAGGTGAAAAACTGTTTTTT.

The chain joins TRBV6-5 to TRBJ2-7; D is possibly TRBD1 (5 bases). Germline lookup yields CDR1 MNHEY and CDR2 SVGAGI. The CDR3 spans 12 residues. V shed 8 bases and J shed 1 base, with 9 bases lying between them. CDR3 in DNA: TGTGCCAGCCAGGGTCAATCCTACGAGCAGTACTTC. It specifies CASQGQSYEQYF.

J is TRBJ2-1 and V is TRBV7-6; 14 bases are shared with TRBD2. The germline gives CDR1 SGHVS, CDR2 FNYEAQ. The CDR3 runs to 17 residues. V dropped 4 bases and J dropped 1; count of bases not matched to a gene: 3. CDR3 in amino acids: CASSSGLAGGSYNEQFF. The CDR3 nucleotides are TGTGCCAGCAGCTCCGGACTAGCGGGGGGATCCTACAATGAGCAGTTCTTC.

The V call is TRBV6-5, the J call TRBJ2-7; possible D gene TRBD2, 5 bases. This CDR3 contains 13 residues. Trimming left V 7 bases short and J 3 bases short, with 13 bases between. The germline CDR1 and CDR2 sequences are MNHEY and SVGAGI. CDR3 sequence: CASKTRRLYEQYF. CDR3 coding DNA: TGTGCCAGCAAGACCAGGAGGCTCTACGAGCAGTACTTC.

The gene calls are TRBV29-1 and TRBJ2-7; TRBD1 aligns across 9 bases. Unmatched junction bases numbered 6, after V lost 6 bases and J lost 6 bases. Germline V gene sequence: CDR1 SQVTM, CDR2 ANQGSEA. The CDR3 contains 12 residues. The CDR3 reads CSVGQGIGEQYF. As DNA, the CDR3 is TGCAGCGTCGGACAGGGGATTGGCGAGCAGTACTTC.

The V gene is TRBV4-1, the J gene TRBJ2-3; TRBD2 agrees at 8 bases. Germline trimming cut 0 bases from V and 1 base from J; bases unmatched to any gene: 12. The germline V gene encodes CDR1 MGHRA and CDR2 YSYEKL. The CDR3 consists of 19 residues. The CDR3 spells CASSQDYGASAGGTDTQYF. The CDR3 DNA reads as TGCGCCAGCAGCCAAGATTACGGAGCCTCAGCGGGGGGCACAGATACGCAGTATTTT.

The count of this clone is one. The same CDR3 can be traced to other DNA sequences in this sample. The genes are TRBV7-3 and TRBJ1-1; weak D call: TRBD1 (6 bases). The CDR3 is made up of 13 amino acids. The V gene's germline CDR1 is SGHTA and CDR2 FQGTGA. Between the trimmed V and J ends, which lost 4 bases and 1 base, there was a span of 7 bases. The CDR3: CASSSGANTEAFF. The CDR3 DNA reads as TGTGCCAGCAGCTCAGGGGCGAACACTGAAGCTTTCTTT.

The rearrangement links TRBV5-1 to TRBJ1-1; TRBD1 matches at 9 bases. This CDR3 contains 15 residues. The V gene end was trimmed by 0 bases and the J gene end by 4 bases; junction bases not matched to a gene: 4. CDR1 SGHRS and CDR2 YFSETQ come from the germline V gene. The CDR3 is CASSLERTGVTEAFF. The CDR3 DNA is TGCGCCAGCAGCTTGGAGAGGACAGGGGTCACTGAAGCTTTCTTT.

The genes are TRBV4-1 and TRBJ2-1; 9 nucleotides align to TRBD1. V gave up 1 base and J gave up 4 bases; unmatched junction bases: 5. Germline V gene lookup returns CDR1 MGHRA and CDR2 YSYEKL. The CDR3 covers 16 residues. In DNA form, the CDR3 reads TGCGCCAGCAGCCAAGGGGGGACAGGGCCTTACAATGAGCAGTTCTTC. Amino acids: CASSQGGTGPYNEQFF.